These 20 T cell receptor beta chains originate from one sample sequenced in a study of blood T cell repertoires in COVID-19. Method: immunoSEQ multiplex PCR; TCRdb's copy keeps in-frame clones and lacks some. This table has around 250,000 clones, 86% appearing once. The specimen was peripheral blood. The receptor source for this set is a woman aged 55-69 years who had recovered from COVID-19.

The chain carries TRBV10-3 and TRBJ2-2, with D tentatively TRBD1 (5 bases). This CDR3 is 17 amino acids long. V was trimmed by 3 bases and J by 0 bases, leaving 14 bases between them. The V gene's germline CDR1 is ENHRY and CDR2 SYGVKD. CDR3 sequence (DNA): TGTGCCATCAGTGACCTGACAGAGAATGCGAACACCGGGGAGCTGTTTTTT. It is translated as CAISDLTENANTGELFF.

The V and J genes are TRBV24-1 and TRBJ2-1, with 14 bases aligning to TRBD2. The CDR3 is made up of 18 amino acids. Germline CDR1 reads KGHDR; CDR2 reads SFDVKD. Trimming cost V 7 bases and J 8 bases; bases outside gene matches: 15. The CDR3 DNA reads TGTGCCACCAGCCCGCGTCCCGGGACTAGCGGGGGCGGGGATGAGCAGTTCTTC. Protein sequence: CATSPRPGTSGGGDEQFF.

Here the CDR3 reads CASSLIDRAIPNQPQHF. CDR3 sequence (DNA): TGTGCCAGCAGTCTGATCGACAGGGCTATTCCCAATCAGCCCCAGCATTTT. The chain recombines TRBV6-2 or TRBV6-3 with TRBJ1-5; 7 nucleotides agree with TRBD1. V was pared by 5 bases and J by 3 bases, with 13 bases of the junction left unmatched. CDR3 length equals 17 residues. CDR1 is MNHEY and CDR2 is SVGEGT in the germline V gene.

The chain has TRBV5-5 and TRBJ1-6; no definite D call. The V and J ends lost 3 bases and 8 bases respectively, with 15 bases between them. Germline lookup yields CDR1 SGHKS and CDR2 YYEKEE (reference sequence). The CDR3 covers 15 residues. CDR3 in DNA: TGTGCCAGCAGCTCTCGAGGCAGCGGGGATTCACCCCTCCACTTT. Translated, it gives CASSSRGSGDSPLHF.

This chain links TRBV6-5 with TRBJ1-3, with 10 bases identical to TRBD1. V dropped 5 bases and J dropped 0; count of bases not matched to a gene: 1. The CDR3 is 15 residues long. Germline V gene data show CDR1 as MNHEY and CDR2 as SVGAGI. The CDR3 spells CASSRDRGSGNTIYF. The CDR3 coding sequence is TGTGCCAGCAGTAGGGACAGGGGCTCTGGAAACACCATATATTTT.

The chain links TRBV7-6 to TRBJ2-5; 9 bases line up with TRBD1. CDR1 and CDR2 (germline): SGHVS, FNYEAQ. The CDR3 consists of 15 residues. V lost 0 bases, J lost 4 bases, and 3 bases stayed unmatched. The CDR3 nucleotides read TGTGCCAGCAGCTTAGCCCTACAGGGGGCAGAGACCCAGTACTTC. Encoded protein: CASSLALQGAETQYF. Based on the CDR3 plus reference TRBV7-6 and TRBJ2-5, the full variable domain is GAGVSQSPRYKVTKRGQDVALRCDPISGHVSLYWYRQALGQGPEFLTYFNYEAQQDKSGLPNDRFSAERPEGSISTLTIQRTEQRDSAMYRCASSLALQGAETQYFGPGTRLLVL.

V usage is TRBV27 and J usage is TRBJ1-1, with a weak D call TRBD1 (5 bases). Between the trimmed V and J ends, which lost 5 bases and 4 bases, there was a span of 14 bases. This CDR3 has 14 residues. Germline V gene data show CDR1 as MNHEY and CDR2 as SMNVEV (reference sequence). CDR3 in DNA: TGTGCCAGCAGTGAACTCAGGGCTACCACTGAAGCTTTCTTT. This translates into CASSELRATTEAFF.

The J gene is TRBJ1-5, the V gene TRBV2, with D unresolved. Germline values: CDR1 SNHLY, CDR2 FYNNEI. The CDR3 consists of 13 residues. Trimming cost V 4 bases and J 4 bases, with 8 bases left between them. The CDR3 bases are TGTGCCAGCAGTGTTTTTCGGAATCAGCCCCAGCATTTT. Its translation: CASSVFRNQPQHF.

J is TRBJ2-2 and V is TRBV27; D perhaps matches TRBD1 (6 bases). Trimming cost V 5 bases and J 7 bases, with 17 bases left between them. There are 15 residues in the CDR3. Germline V gives CDR1 MNHEY, CDR2 SMNVEV (reference sequence). CDR3 sequence (DNA): TGTGCCAGCAGTCCACACCCCAGGGGAAGCGGGGAGCTGTTTTTT. It translates to CASSPHPRGSGELFF.

The chain employs TRBV9 and TRBJ1-2; D is unresolved. The germline CDR1 and CDR2 sequences are SGDLS and YYNGEE. V lost 0 bases to trimming and J lost 4 bases, with 10 bases between them. The CDR3 consists of 14 residues. Written as DNA, the CDR3 is TGTGCCAGCAGCGTAGGGGAGCGGGGCTATGGCTACACCTTC. It encodes CASSVGERGYGYTF.

This chain links TRBV12-3 or TRBV12-4 with TRBJ1-2; D unclear. The CDR3 spans 12 residues. Trimming shortened V by 9 bases and J by 2 bases, and 10 bases separated the two germline ends. The CDR3 nucleotides read TGTGCCAGTGGGCCAAGGAACTATGGCTACACCTTC. It codes for CASGPRNYGYTF.

The chain employs TRBV18 and TRBJ2-4, with 13 bases matching TRBD2. The CDR3 consists of 13 residues. J lost 7 bases, V lost 8 bases, and 2 bases had no gene match. The germline gives CDR1 KGHSH, CDR2 LQKENI. CDR3 region: CASETSGGNIQYF. CDR3 DNA: TGTGCCAGCGAGACTAGCGGGGGGAACATTCAGTACTTC. Together with reference TRBV18 and TRBJ2-4, the CDR3 gives the full variable domain: NAGVMQNPRHLVRRRGQEARLRCSPMKGHSHVYWYRQLPEEGLKFMVYLQKENIIDESGMPKERFSAEFPKEGPSILRIQQVVRGDSAAYFCASETSGGNIQYFGAGTRLSVL.

The CDR3 nucleotides read TGTGCCAGCAGTGACAGGGGGATAGGTGGTGAAAAACTGTTTTTT. Its protein product is CASSDRGIGGEKLFF. The chain is built from TRBV6-1 and TRBJ1-4; TRBD1 agrees at 7 bases. CDR1 and CDR2 from the germline V gene are MNHNS and SASEGT. V dropped 3 bases and J dropped 7; count of bases not matched to a gene: 8. The CDR3 is made up of 15 amino acids.

V gene TRBV2 combines with J gene TRBJ2-1; D unresolved. Germline V CDR1 and CDR2: SNHLY, FYNNEI. The CDR3 has 15 amino acids. V was cut by 7 bases and J by 3 bases, with 16 bases left in between. The CDR3 reads CASKRSHSGYNEQFF. CDR3 nucleotide sequence: TGTGCCAGCAAGAGGAGCCACTCCGGCTACAATGAGCAGTTCTTC.

The chain couples TRBV5-6 to TRBJ1-6; possible D gene TRBD1, 6 bases. The CDR3 contains 18 residues. Germline V gives CDR1 SGHDT, CDR2 YYEEEE. The V and J ends lost 0 bases and 0 bases respectively, with 13 bases between them. CDR3 in DNA: TGTGCCAGCAGCTTGGGCACAGGGCTGAGCTCCTATAATTCACCCCTCCACTTT. It encodes CASSLGTGLSSYNSPLHF.

The chain carries TRBV5-7 and TRBJ1-4; a weak D match, TRBD1 (5 bases). TRBV5-7 is placed among ORFs of uncertain function. The CDR3 has 17 amino acids. Trimming took off 4 bases at V and 0 bases at J, with 16 bases between the two ends. DNA for the CDR3: TGTGCCAGCAGCGACGGGACTTTCTGCGCAACTAATGAAAAACTGTTTTTT. This sequence encodes CASSDGTFCATNEKLFF.

The chain carries TRBV4-1 and TRBJ2-3; 11 nucleotides match TRBD2. After removal of 3 bases from V and 0 bases from J, the junction contained 5 bases not matched to a gene. CDR1 MGHRA and CDR2 YSYEKL come from the germline V gene. This CDR3 region has 17 residues. CDR3 coding DNA: TGCGCCAGCAGCCAGTCACTAGCGGGGGCAAGCACAGATACGCAGTATTTT. It is translated as CASSQSLAGASTDTQYF.

The chain couples TRBV6-1 to TRBJ2-4, with D tentatively TRBD2 (5 bases). Trimming took 3 bases from V and 1 from J, leaving 10 bases between them. Germline CDR1 and CDR2: MNHNS and SASEGT. The CDR3 covers 15 residues. The CDR3: CASSDAGMAKNIQYF. The CDR3 DNA reads as TGTGCCAGCAGTGATGCCGGGATGGCCAAAAACATTCAGTACTTC.

The chain employs TRBV7-6 and TRBJ2-7; D is uncertain. V was shortened by 0 bases and J by 0 bases, with 12 bases between the two germline ends. CDR1 is SGHVS, CDR2 FNYEAQ, per germline. The CDR3 loop spans 16 amino acids. The DNA of the CDR3 is TGTGCCAGCAGCTTAGCGGCAGGCCGAAGCTCCTACGAGCAGTACTTC. Amino acids: CASSLAAGRSSYEQYF.

The rearrangement uses TRBV7-2 and TRBJ2-7; the D gene is possibly TRBD1 (5 bases). Trimming removed 2 bases at V and 6 bases at J, with 11 bases between. Germline V gives CDR1 SGHTA, CDR2 FQGNSA. The CDR3 runs 13 residues. The CDR3 nucleotides are TGTGCCAGCAGCTTAATGGGCAGGGTCGAGCAGTACTTC. Translated, it gives CASSLMGRVEQYF. The variable domain in full, with the rest retrieved from reference TRBV7-2 and TRBJ2-7, is GAGVSQSPSNKVTEKGKDVELRCDPISGHTALYWYRQSLGQGLEFLIYFQGNSAPDKSGLPSDRFSAERTGGSVSTLTIQRTQQEDSAVYLCASSLMGRVEQYFGPGTRLTVT.